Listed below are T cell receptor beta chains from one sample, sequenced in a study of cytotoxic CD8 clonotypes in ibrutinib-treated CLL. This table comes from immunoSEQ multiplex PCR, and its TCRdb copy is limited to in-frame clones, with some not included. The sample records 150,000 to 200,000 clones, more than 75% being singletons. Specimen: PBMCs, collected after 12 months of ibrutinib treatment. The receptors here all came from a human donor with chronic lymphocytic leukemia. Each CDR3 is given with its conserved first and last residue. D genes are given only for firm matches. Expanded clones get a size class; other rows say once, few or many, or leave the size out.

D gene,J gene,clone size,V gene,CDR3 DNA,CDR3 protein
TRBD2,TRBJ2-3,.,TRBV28,TGTGCCAGCAGTTTCTCCGGGAGGGCCTCAGATACGCAGTATTTT,CASSFSGRASDTQYF
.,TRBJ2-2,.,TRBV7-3,TGTGCCAGCAGCTTAACAGGGGCCGGGGAGCTGTTTTTT,CASSLTGAGELFF
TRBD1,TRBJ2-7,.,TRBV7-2,TGTGCCAGCAGCTTTGACAGGGGGATGAACAACGAGCAGTACTTC,CASSFDRGMNNEQYF
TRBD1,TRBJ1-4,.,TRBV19,TGTGCCAGTATGGACAGGGAGAGAGTGGAACTGTTTTTT,CASMDRERVELFF
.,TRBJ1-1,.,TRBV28,TGTGCCAGCAGTTTTTCCCGGGTGGTGAACACTGAAGCTTTCTTT,CASSFSRVVNTEAFF
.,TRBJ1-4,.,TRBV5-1,TGCGCCAGCAGCGTCTACAGGGCAACTAATGAAAAACTGTTTTTT,CASSVYRATNEKLFF
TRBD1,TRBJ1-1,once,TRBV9,TGTGCCAGCAGCGCTACAACAGGGGGCCTTTCGGACACTGAAGCTTTCTTT,CASSATTGGLSDTEAFF
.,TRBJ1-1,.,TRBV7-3,TGTGCCAGCAGCTACACTCCGGGGGAGGAAGCTTTCTTT,CASSYTPGEEAFF
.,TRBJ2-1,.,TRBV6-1,TGTGCCAGCAGCCCTAAATCAGAGCAGTTCTTC,CASSPKSEQFF
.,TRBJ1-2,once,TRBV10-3,TGTGCCAGCAGTTATGAAAACTATGGCTACACCTTC,CASSYENYGYTF
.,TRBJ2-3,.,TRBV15,TGTGCCACCAGCAGCAGGGTTCTATTCACAGATACGCAGTATTTT,CATSSRVLFTDTQYF
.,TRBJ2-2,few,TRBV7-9,TGTGCCAGCAGCTTATTGGACAGCACCGGGGAGCTGTTTTTT,CASSLLDSTGELFF
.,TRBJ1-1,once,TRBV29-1,TGCAGCGTTGAAAGGGTAGTGAACACTGAAGCTTTCTTT,CSVERVVNTEAFF
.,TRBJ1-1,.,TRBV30,TGTGCCTGGAGTGCACTTTCCCTCAAACCTGGGGGGGCGAGGGCTTTCTTT,CAWSALSLKPGGARAFF
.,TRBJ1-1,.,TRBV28,TGTGCCATCCTAGGACGGCCGAACACTGAAGCTTTCTTT,CAILGRPNTEAFF
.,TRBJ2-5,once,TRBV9,TGTGCCAGCAGCCCCCGCGTCCAAGAGACCCAGTACTTC,CASSPRVQETQYF
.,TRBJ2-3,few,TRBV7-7,TGTGCCAGCAGCCCGCTCTTACCGGATACGCAGTATTTT,CASSPLLPDTQYF
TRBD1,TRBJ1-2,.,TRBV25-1,TGTGCCAGCAGAAACAGCAGACAGGGGATAGGCTACACCTTC,CASRNSRQGIGYTF
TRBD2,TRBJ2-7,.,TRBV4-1,TGCGCCAGCAGCCTAGATAGCGGGAGCGGCTCCTACGAGCAGTACTTC,CASSLDSGSGSYEQYF
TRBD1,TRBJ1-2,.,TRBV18,TGTGCCAGCTCTACTGGACAGGCTAACTATGGCTACACCTTC,CASSTGQANYGYTF
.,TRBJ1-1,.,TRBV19,TGTGCCAGTAGTATAGGGAGAAACACTGAAGCTTTCTTT,CASSIGRNTEAFF
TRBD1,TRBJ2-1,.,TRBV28,TGTGCCATAGTCCAGCCGGGACAGGGGTACAATGAGCAGTTCTTC,CAIVQPGQGYNEQFF
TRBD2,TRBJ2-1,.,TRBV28,TGTGCCAGCAGTACAGGGACTAGCGGCACCTACAATGAGCAGTTCTTC,CASSTGTSGTYNEQFF
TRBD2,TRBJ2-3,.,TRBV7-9,TGTGCCAGCAGCTTAGCCAGCGGGAGGGCAGATACGCAGTATTTT,CASSLASGRADTQYF
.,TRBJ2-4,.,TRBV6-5,TGTGCCAGCAGTCCCGAGCGAAACATTCAGTACTTC,CASSPERNIQYF
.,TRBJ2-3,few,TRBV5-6,TGTGCCAGCAGCTTGTACCCTAGCACAGATACGCAGTATTTT,CASSLYPSTDTQYF
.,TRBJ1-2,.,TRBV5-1,TGCGCCAGCAGCGAGGGGATGGGCTATGGCTACACCTTC,CASSEGMGYGYTF
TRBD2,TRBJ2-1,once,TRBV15,TGTGCCACCAGCATCGGGGGGGCCTCCTACAATGAGCAGTTCTTC,CATSIGGASYNEQFF
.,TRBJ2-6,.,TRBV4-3,TGCGCCAGCAGCTCCAGCGGGTGGGCTGGGGCCAACGTCCTGACTTTC,CASSSSGWAGANVLTF
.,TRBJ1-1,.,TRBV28,TGTGCCAGCAGTTCTGGAGGGGGGCGATCTGAAGCTTTCTTT,CASSSGGGRSEAFF
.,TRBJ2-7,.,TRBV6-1,TGTGCCAGCAGTGAAGTGGTAAACGAGCAGTACTTC,CASSEVVNEQYF
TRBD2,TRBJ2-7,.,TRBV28,TGTGCCAGCAAAAAAGCGGGAGAGGGGGGGGACGAGCAGTACTTC,CASKKAGEGGDEQYF
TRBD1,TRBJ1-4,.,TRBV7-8,TGTGCCAGCAGAGGCAGGGGGCTGGAACTGTTTTTT,CASRGRGLELFF
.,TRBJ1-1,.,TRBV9,TGTGCCAGCAGCGTAACAACTCTCGAGGGTGAAGCTTTCTTT,CASSVTTLEGEAFF
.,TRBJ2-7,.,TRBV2,TGTGCCAGCAGTAAAGAGACGGGGGCGTACGAGCAGTACTTC,CASSKETGAYEQYF
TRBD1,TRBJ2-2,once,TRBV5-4,TGTGCCAGCAGCACGGACAGGGGAAACACCGGGGAGCTGTTTTTT,CASSTDRGNTGELFF
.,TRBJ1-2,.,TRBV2,TGTGCCAGCAGTGAAGGTTTGGATTATGGCTACACCTTC,CASSEGLDYGYTF
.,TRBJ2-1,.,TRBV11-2,TGTGCCAGCAGCTTAGTTCCTACCCCTTACAATGAGCAGTTCTTC,CASSLVPTPYNEQFF
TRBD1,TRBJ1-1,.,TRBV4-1,TGCGCCACCGGTCCCTTGGACAGGGGCGTGAACACTGAAGCTTTCTTT,CATGPLDRGVNTEAFF
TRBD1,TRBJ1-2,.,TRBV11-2,TGTGCCAGCAGCTACGGGACAGGGGGAACCTATGGCTACACCTTC,CASSYGTGGTYGYTF
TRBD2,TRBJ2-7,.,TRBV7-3,TGTGCCAGCAGCTTAAGGGCGGGAGGGCCGGACGAGCAGTACTTC,CASSLRAGGPDEQYF
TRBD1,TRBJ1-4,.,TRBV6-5,TGTGCCAGCAGTAGACGGACAGGAACTAATGAAAAACTGTTTTTT,CASSRRTGTNEKLFF
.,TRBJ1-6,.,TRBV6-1,TGTGCCAGCAGTGAAAGAAGGGTTGGATCACCCCTCCACTTT,CASSERRVGSPLHF
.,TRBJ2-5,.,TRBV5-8,TGTGCCAGCACCGCGGCGGGGATAGAGACCCAGTACTTC,CASTAAGIETQYF
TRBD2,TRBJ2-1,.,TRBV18,TGTGCCAGCTCACTAGTCCTAGCGGAGCAGTACAATGAGCAGTTCTTC,CASSLVLAEQYNEQFF
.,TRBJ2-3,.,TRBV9,TGTGCCAGCAGCGTCGTGGGAATTCGCACAGATACGCAGTATTTT,CASSVVGIRTDTQYF
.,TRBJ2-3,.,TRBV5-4,TGTGCCAGCAGCTTGCTTACAGGGCGCACAGATACGCAGTATTTT,CASSLLTGRTDTQYF
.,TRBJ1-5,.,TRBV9,TGTGCCAGCAGCGTAGATTGGGATCAGCCCCAGCATTTT,CASSVDWDQPQHF
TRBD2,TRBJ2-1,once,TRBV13,TGTGCCAGCAGCTCGAGCGGGAGCGGCAATGAGCAGTTCTTC,CASSSSGSGNEQFF
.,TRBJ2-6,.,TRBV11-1,TGTGCCAGCAGCTTAGCGATCTGGGGTTCGGGGGCCAACGTCCTGACTTTC,CASSLAIWGSGANVLTF
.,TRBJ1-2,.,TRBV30,TGTGCCTGGAGTGTCGGGGGGCAAGGCTATGGCTACACCTTC,CAWSVGGQGYGYTF
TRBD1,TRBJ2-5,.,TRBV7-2,TGTGCCAGCAGCTTAGACAGGGGCAGGGAGACCCAGTACTTC,CASSLDRGRETQYF
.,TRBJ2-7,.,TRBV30,TGTGCCTGGAGTGTAAGCGTAAACTACGAGCAGTACTTC,CAWSVSVNYEQYF
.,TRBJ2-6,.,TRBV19,TGTGCCAGTAGCTCACGGGGTTCTGGGGCCAACGTCCTGACTTTC,CASSSRGSGANVLTF
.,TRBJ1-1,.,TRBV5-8,TGTGCCAGCAGCTTGGCCATTCTAAACACTGAAGCTTTCTTT,CASSLAILNTEAFF
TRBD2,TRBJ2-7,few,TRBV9,TGTGCCAGCAGCTCGACTAGCGCCTCCTACGAGCAGTACTTC,CASSSTSASYEQYF